One sample yielded the 25 T cell receptor beta chains listed below, sequenced in a study of CD8 T cells in ankylosing spondylitis. Study-wide results and limits: What appeared characteristic of ankylosing spondylitis blood was a TCR beta motif of under 10 highly homologous variants.

One entry per CDR3 protein results from TCRdb running MiXCR on the 5' RACE reads. The data contain about 840,000 distinct CDR3 sequences, 12% of them singletons. These receptors are not linked to any known antigen. Source material: blood, either unsorted or a sorted T cell fraction (not recorded which). The receptors were gathered from a male donor with ankylosing spondylitis.

The chain recombines TRBV20-1 with TRBJ2-1; TRBD2 aligns across 14 bases. There are 19 residues in the CDR3. V was pared by 0 bases and J by 5 bases, with 12 bases of the junction left unmatched. CDR1 DFQATT and CDR2 SNEGSKA come from the germline V gene (reference sequence). This CDR3 is CSARDPGLAGGPEDNEQFF. CDR3 in DNA: TGCAGTGCTAGAGATCCCGGACTAGCGGGGGGACCTGAGGACAATGAGCAGTTCTTC.

This clonotype has just a few counts. J is TRBJ2-1 and V is TRBV29-1; the D gene is possibly TRBD2 (6 bases). V lost 7 bases and J lost 0, with 19 bases in between. The germline CDR1 and CDR2 sequences are SQVTM and ANQGSEA. The CDR3 contains 16 residues. This chain's CDR3 is CSGTIADQRSYNEQFF. CDR3 nucleotides: TGCAGCGGGACTATAGCGGACCAACGCTCCTACAATGAGCAGTTCTTC.

The V gene is TRBV12-3 or TRBV12-4, the J gene TRBJ2-1; D is ambiguous. Trimming pared 1 base from V and 0 bases from J, leaving 10 bases between. This CDR3 comprises 16 residues. This chain's CDR3 is CASSLGARASYNEQFF. DNA of the CDR3: TGTGCCAGCAGTTTAGGAGCAAGAGCCTCCTACAATGAGCAGTTCTTC.

This clonotype was counted only a few times. V gene TRBV4-3 combines with J gene TRBJ1-2; TRBD1 matches 8 bases. CDR1 is LGHNA, CDR2 YSLEER, per germline. The V segment lost 4 bases and the J segment 6 bases; nucleotides outside the gene matches: 13. The CDR3 loop spans 16 amino acids. CDR3 residues: CASSRGDLQGDDGYTF. The DNA of the CDR3 is TGCGCCAGCAGCCGAGGGGATTTACAGGGGGACGATGGCTACACCTTC.

Only a few counts were recorded for this clonotype. V is TRBV2 and J is TRBJ2-5, with 7 bases matching TRBD1. Germline V gene data show CDR1 as SNHLY and CDR2 as FYNNEI. Germline trimming cut 5 bases from V and 4 bases from J; bases unmatched to any gene: 4. The CDR3 loop spans 13 amino acids. CDR3 sequence: CASSINRGETQYF. The CDR3 nucleotides are TGTGCCAGCAGTATTAACAGGGGAGAGACCCAGTACTTC.

In its sample, this clonotype was seen a few times. The genes are TRBV7-9 and TRBJ2-1; 7 nucleotides align to TRBD1. The CDR3 is 13 amino acids. Losses at the gene ends were 4 bases for V and 9 bases for J; bases not matched to a gene: 6. From germline, CDR1 is SEHNR and CDR2 FQNEAQ (reference sequence). The DNA for the CDR3 is TGTGCCAGCAGCTCAGAAGGGGGCAGTGAGCAGTTCTTC. It is translated as CASSSEGGSEQFF.

This chain connects TRBV7-2 to TRBJ1-5; D is unresolved. This CDR3 is built from 14 residues. Trimming pared 4 bases from V and 5 bases from J, leaving 12 bases between. The germline CDR1 and CDR2 sequences are SGHTA and FQGNSA. The CDR3 spells CASSSFQPYQPQHF. In DNA, the CDR3 is TGTGCCAGCAGCTCTTTTCAGCCTTATCAGCCCCAGCATTTT. The whole variable domain, remainder taken from reference TRBV7-2 and TRBJ1-5, is GAGVSQSPSNKVTEKGKDVELRCDPISGHTALYWYRQSLGQGLEFLIYFQGNSAPDKSGLPSDRFSAERTGGSVSTLTIQRTQQEDSAVYLCASSSFQPYQPQHFGDGTRLSIL.

V usage is TRBV5-1 and J usage is TRBJ2-4; D is unresolved. V was pared by 0 bases and J by 5 bases, with 6 bases between. CDR3 length: 13 residues. Germline V gives CDR1 SGHRS, CDR2 YFSETQ. CDR3 in amino acids: CASSLAFQNIQYF. The CDR3 DNA reads as TGCGCCAGCAGCTTGGCGTTTCAAAACATTCAGTACTTC.

The chain is built from TRBV6-5 and TRBJ2-7, with D possibly matching TRBD2 (6 bases). This CDR3 is 14 amino acids long. Trimming stripped 0 bases from V and 6 bases from J, with 12 bases between. Germline V CDR1 and CDR2: MNHEY, SVGAGI. CDR3 nucleotide sequence: TGTGCCAGCAGTTACTCGGGGCGGGGCGGCGAGCAGTACTTC. Translating it yields CASSYSGRGGEQYF.

This clonotype was counted many times. This sequence joins TRBV7-2 and TRBJ2-5, with no clear D. The CDR3 length is 13 residues. V lost 3 bases to trimming and J lost 1 base, with 6 bases between them. Germline loops: CDR1 SGHTA, CDR2 FQGNSA. The CDR3 loop is CASSFSFQETQYF. The CDR3, as DNA: TGTGCCAGCAGCTTCTCCTTCCAAGAGACCCAGTACTTC.

This clonotype showed up just a few times. The chain recombines TRBV20-1 with TRBJ2-1; D may correspond to TRBD1 or TRBD2 (6 bases each). V lost 3 bases and J 3 bases, leaving 12 bases between the germline ends. The CDR3 covers 14 residues. Germline V gene data show CDR1 as DFQATT and CDR2 as SNEGSKA (reference sequence). CDR3 region: CSASIGGGYNEQFF. In nucleotides, the CDR3 is TGCAGTGCTAGCATCGGGGGCGGCTACAATGAGCAGTTCTTC.

This clonotype has more than one count but fewer than ten. The CDR3 DNA is TGTGCCAGCAGCGTTTCGGCAGCTTCTTACTACGAGCAGTACTTC. Its translation: CASSVSAASYYEQYF. The V and J genes are TRBV9 and TRBJ2-7; D unclear. V gave up 2 bases and J gave up 3 bases, with 15 bases separating them. The CDR3 sequence is 15 residues long. Germline CDR1 and CDR2: SGDLS and YYNGEE. Full variable domain (outside the CDR3, taken from reference TRBV9 and TRBJ2-7): DSGVTQTPKHLITATGQRVTLRCSPRSGDLSVYWYQQSLDQGLQFLIQYYNGEERAKGNILERFSAQQFPDLHSELNLSSLELGDSALYFCASSVSAASYYEQYFGPGTRLTVT.

The V and J genes are TRBV20-1 and TRBJ2-2, with 7 bases lining up with TRBD1. CDR1 and CDR2 (germline): DFQATT, SNEGSKA (reference sequence). Trimming at V came to 6 bases and at J to 2 bases, leaving 15 bases not matched to a gene. This CDR3 comprises 17 residues. CDR3 DNA sequence: TGCAGTGCGGGCCTGACTGGACAGGCTACCAACACCGGGGAGCTGTTTTTT. It specifies CSAGLTGQATNTGELFF.

There are a few counts of this clonotype. The CDR3, as DNA: TGCAGTGCTAGCGGGAGCGCCTCCTCCTACAATGAGCAGTTCTTC. Translating it yields CSASGSASSYNEQFF. The chain has TRBV20-1 and TRBJ2-1, with D possibly TRBD2 on 6 matching bases. Germline CDR1 reads DFQATT; CDR2 reads SNEGSKA (reference sequence). Between the trimmed V and J ends, which lost 3 bases and 0 bases, there was a span of 12 bases. This CDR3 has 15 residues.

The V gene is TRBV5-1, the J gene TRBJ1-1; D is undetermined. From germline, CDR1 is SGHRS and CDR2 YFSETQ. The V end was cut by 0 bases, the J end by 4 bases, with 16 bases between. The CDR3 is made up of 16 amino acids. The CDR3 reads CASSLEQTWVGTEAFF. The CDR3 nucleotides are TGCGCCAGCAGCTTGGAACAGACCTGGGTAGGCACTGAAGCTTTCTTT.

This chain uses TRBV11-2 with TRBJ1-1; D unresolved. Per the germline V gene, CDR1 is SGHAT and CDR2 is FQNNGV. The ends were cut back, 5 bases at V and 5 bases at J, with 15 bases in the middle. This CDR3 is 14 amino acids long. The CDR3 DNA reads TGTGCCAGCAGCCTGCTCGTTTTGAGGACTGAAGCTTTCTTT. Translated: CASSLLVLRTEAFF.

This clonotype was seen ten or more times. At one of its ends the junction is not consistent with the germline gene, which may arise from a read error. The chain employs TRBV5-1 and TRBJ1-1; D remains unclear. This CDR3 has 14 amino acids. In germline, CDR1 is SGHRS, CDR2 YFSETQ. The CDR3 DNA reads as TGTGCCAGCAGTTTGGAAAGGAGGAACACTGAAGCTTTCTTT. Amino acid sequence: CASSLERRNTEAFF. Full variable domain (remainder filled in from reference TRBV5-1 and TRBJ1-1): KAGVTQTPRYLIKTRGQQVTLSCSPISGHRSVSWYQQTPGQGLQFLFEYFSETQRNKGNFPGRFSGRQFSNSRSEMNVSTLELGDSALYLCASSLERRNTEAFFGQGTRLTVV.

This clonotype occurred many times. J is TRBJ2-3 and V is TRBV4-3; 8 bases match TRBD1. The germline gives CDR1 LGHNA, CDR2 YSLEER. This CDR3 spans 15 amino acids. The V gene end was trimmed by 2 bases and the J gene end by 1 base; junction bases not matched to a gene: 2. CDR3 loop: CASSQRGQGTDTQYF. In DNA form, the CDR3 reads TGCGCCAGCAGCCAAAGGGGACAGGGCACAGATACGCAGTATTTT.

The chain joins TRBV11-1 to TRBJ2-2; TRBD1 aligns across 10 bases. The CDR3 runs to 18 residues. Trimming took 4 bases from V and 2 from J; bases not matched to a gene: 10. In germline, CDR1 is SGHAT, CDR2 FQDESV (reference sequence). The CDR3 protein is CASSSRDRGKDNTGELFF. The CDR3 bases are TGTGCCAGCAGCTCTCGGGACAGGGGTAAAGATAACACCGGGGAGCTGTTTTTT.

This clonotype was detected ten times or more. The CDR3: CSARDDRGVETQYF. DNA for the CDR3: TGCAGTGCTAGGGATGACAGGGGAGTAGAGACCCAGTACTTC. V usage is TRBV20-1 and J usage is TRBJ2-5; 8 nucleotides match TRBD1. The V segment lost 3 bases and the J segment 4 bases; nucleotides outside the gene matches: 7. This CDR3 comprises 14 residues. The germline V gene has CDR1 DFQATT and CDR2 SNEGSKA (reference sequence).

This clonotype was found many times. J is TRBJ2-1 and V is TRBV7-2, with a tentative D call TRBD2 (6 bases). Germline assignment: CDR1 SGHTA and CDR2 FQGNSA. The germline V and J ends were trimmed by 2 bases and 12 bases, with 17 bases remaining between them. The CDR3 sequence is 14 residues long. This chain's CDR3 is CASSLRWRETGQFF. In DNA form, the CDR3 reads TGTGCCAGCAGCTTAAGGTGGCGGGAAACGGGGCAGTTCTTC. Full variable domain (remainder filled in from reference TRBV7-2 and TRBJ2-1): GAGVSQSPSNKVTEKGKDVELRCDPISGHTALYWYRQSLGQGLEFLIYFQGNSAPDKSGLPSDRFSAERTGGSVSTLTIQRTQQEDSAVYLCASSLRWRETGQFFGPGTRLTVL.

This clonotype was detected ten times or more. The rearrangement uses TRBV20-1 and TRBJ2-2, with D possibly TRBD1 on 6 matching bases. This CDR3 comprises 13 residues. Trimming stripped 7 bases from V and 1 base from J, with 10 bases between. CDR1 and CDR2 from the germline V gene are DFQATT and SNEGSKA (reference sequence). In DNA, the CDR3 is TGCAGTGGACAGGCCGGGAACACCGGGGAGCTGTTTTTT. Protein sequence: CSGQAGNTGELFF.

The rearrangement links TRBV11-2 to TRBJ1-2; D remains unclear. V lost 2 bases and J lost 1, with 11 bases in between. In germline, CDR1 is SGHAT, CDR2 FQNNGV. This CDR3 is built from 15 residues. This chain's CDR3 is CASSLFALDNYGYTF. DNA of the CDR3: TGTGCCAGCAGCTTATTCGCGTTGGATAACTATGGCTACACCTTC.

This clonotype was picked up a small number of times. The chain is built from TRBV20-1 and TRBJ2-5; 8 bases map to TRBD2. The CDR3 runs 12 residues. The germline V gene has CDR1 DFQATT and CDR2 SNEGSKA (reference sequence). V was clipped by 6 bases and J by 5 bases; unmatched bases: 5. The CDR3 bases are TGCAGTGCGGCCGAGCGGGAGGAGACCCAGTACTTC. It codes for CSAAEREETQYF.

This clonotype was seen a few times. The chain joins TRBV20-1 to TRBJ2-7; 7 bases match TRBD1. Germline V lookup: CDR1 DFQATT, CDR2 SNEGSKA (reference sequence). The CDR3 runs to 12 residues. The ends lost 6 bases at V and 6 bases at J; junction bases unmatched: 8. This CDR3 reads CSAAGTASEQYF. For the CDR3, the DNA is TGCAGTGCGGCCGGGACAGCCTCCGAGCAGTACTTC.